Reported below is one TCR beta chain. This sample stems from a study of T cell changes during pregnancy in multiple sclerosis. Trimming shortened V by 6 bases and J by 4 bases, and 12 bases separated the two germline ends. This CDR3 has 13 amino acids. From germline, CDR1 is MNHEY and CDR2 SVGAGI. Profiled with immunoSEQ multiplex PCR; TCRdb holds only in-frame clones, not every one. The sample includes tens of thousands of clones, approximately 91% of them seen just once. The sequencing here drew on CD4+ T cells from peripheral blood mononuclear cells, taken in the second trimester of pregnancy. The clonotype originates from a female donor with multiple sclerosis, enrolled in a pregnancy study. This chain connects TRBV6-5 to TRBJ1-1; tentatively, D is TRBD1 (6 bases). The CDR3 DNA is TGTGCCAGCAGAGAACAGGGTCCCACTGAAGCTTTCTTT. Protein: CASREQGPTEAFF.